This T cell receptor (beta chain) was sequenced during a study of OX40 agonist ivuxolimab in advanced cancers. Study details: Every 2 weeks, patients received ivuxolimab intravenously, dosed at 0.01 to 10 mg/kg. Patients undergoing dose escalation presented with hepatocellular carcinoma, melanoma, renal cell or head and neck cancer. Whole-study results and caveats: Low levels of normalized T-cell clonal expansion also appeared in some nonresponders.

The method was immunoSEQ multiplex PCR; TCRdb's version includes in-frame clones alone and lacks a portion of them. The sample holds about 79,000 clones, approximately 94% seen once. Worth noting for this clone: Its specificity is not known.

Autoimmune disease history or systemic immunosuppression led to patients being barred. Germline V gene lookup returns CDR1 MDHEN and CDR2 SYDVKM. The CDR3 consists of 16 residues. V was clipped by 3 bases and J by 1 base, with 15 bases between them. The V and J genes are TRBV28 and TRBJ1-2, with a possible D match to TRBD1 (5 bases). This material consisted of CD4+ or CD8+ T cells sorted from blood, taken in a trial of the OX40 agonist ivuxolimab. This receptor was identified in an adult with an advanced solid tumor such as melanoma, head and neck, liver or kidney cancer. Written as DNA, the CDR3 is TGTGCCAGCAGTTTGGGATGGGGCCGGATTAACTATGGCTACACCTTC. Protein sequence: CASSLGWGRINYGYTF.